The 7 T cell receptor beta chains listed next were all sequenced from one sample in a study of blood T cell repertoires in COVID-19 (dated by TCRdb to 2020 to 2022). The library was produced with the immunoSEQ multiplex PCR assay. In TCRdb, the immuneACCESS table is reduced to in-frame sequences with V and J assigned. These tables do not hold every clone; where another copy was compared, an unresolved V gene accounts for under half, and the others remain unexplained. The sample records around 140,000 clones, 84% of which are singletons. The top ten hold more than 1.2% of the sample. The sequencing sample was made of peripheral blood. All receptors come from a man between 60 and 70 years old with acute or convalescent COVID-19.

The chain uses TRBV30 and TRBJ1-6; 8 bases line up with TRBD1. V lost 2 bases to trimming and J lost 8 bases; unmatched junction nucleotides: 5. There are 14 residues in the CDR3. The germline gives CDR1 GTSNPN, CDR2 SVGIG (reference sequence). In DNA, the CDR3 is TGTGCCTGGAGTCAGGACAGGGAAGATTCACCCCTCCACTTT. Its protein product is CAWSQDREDSPLHF.

The V and J genes are TRBV7-9 and TRBJ1-2; D might be TRBD1 (6 bases). The CDR3 loop spans 19 amino acids. The V gene lost 6 bases and the J gene lost 4 bases, with 30 bases spanning the gap. In germline, CDR1 is SEHNR, CDR2 FQNEAQ (reference sequence). The CDR3 is CASSTRTVHPNLRGYGYTF. CDR3 nucleotide sequence: TGTGCCAGCAGTACCCGGACAGTGCATCCGAACTTAAGGGGCTATGGCTACACCTTC.

The genes are TRBV7-3 and TRBJ2-1; TRBD2 matches at 12 bases. This CDR3 has 15 amino acids. Germline lookup yields CDR1 SGHTA and CDR2 FQGTGA. The J segment lost 9 bases and the V segment lost 2 bases, leaving 5 bases of the junction unmatched. This chain's CDR3 is CASSLVLAGGGEQFF. CDR3 DNA: TGTGCCAGCAGCTTAGTGCTAGCGGGAGGGGGTGAGCAGTTCTTC.

The chain carries TRBV6-1 and TRBJ2-1, with TRBD2 matching 9 bases. CDR3 length equals 18 residues. Germline-derived CDR1 and CDR2 are MNHNS and SASEGT. J was trimmed by 2 bases and V by 4 bases; bases with no gene match: 12. CDR3 DNA sequence: TGTGCCAGCAGTGTACACAGAGGTAGCGGGAGCGCCTACAATGAGCAGTTCTTC. It codes for CASSVHRGSGSAYNEQFF.

The chain is built from TRBV19 and TRBJ1-5; TRBD1 matches 8 bases. V gave up 4 bases and J gave up 1 base; unmatched junction bases: 9. The CDR3 is 17 amino acids. Germline V lookup: CDR1 LNHDA, CDR2 SQIVND (reference sequence). This CDR3 reads CASSTTGGGSSNQPQHF. The CDR3 DNA follows: TGTGCCAGTAGTACTACAGGGGGAGGGTCGAGCAATCAGCCCCAGCATTTT.

The chain carries TRBV19 and TRBJ1-2; 7 bases match TRBD1. Germline loops: CDR1 LNHDA, CDR2 SQIVND (reference sequence). CDR3 length: 14 amino acids. The V segment lost 4 bases and the J segment 3 bases; nucleotides outside the gene matches: 5. CDR3: CASSRLDRDYGYTF. The CDR3 coding sequence is TGTGCCAGTAGTAGACTCGACAGGGACTATGGCTACACCTTC.

This clone was observed a handful of times. The gene calls are TRBV5-1 and TRBJ1-1; TRBD1 aligns across 7 bases. Germline CDR1 SGHRS, CDR2 YFSETQ. The CDR3 has 14 amino acids. Trimming at V came to 5 bases and at J to 3 bases, leaving 7 bases not matched to a gene. The CDR3 DNA reads as TGCGCCAGCAGGCGAGGGGGCGCGGACACTGAAGCTTTCTTT. This translates into CASRRGGADTEAFF.